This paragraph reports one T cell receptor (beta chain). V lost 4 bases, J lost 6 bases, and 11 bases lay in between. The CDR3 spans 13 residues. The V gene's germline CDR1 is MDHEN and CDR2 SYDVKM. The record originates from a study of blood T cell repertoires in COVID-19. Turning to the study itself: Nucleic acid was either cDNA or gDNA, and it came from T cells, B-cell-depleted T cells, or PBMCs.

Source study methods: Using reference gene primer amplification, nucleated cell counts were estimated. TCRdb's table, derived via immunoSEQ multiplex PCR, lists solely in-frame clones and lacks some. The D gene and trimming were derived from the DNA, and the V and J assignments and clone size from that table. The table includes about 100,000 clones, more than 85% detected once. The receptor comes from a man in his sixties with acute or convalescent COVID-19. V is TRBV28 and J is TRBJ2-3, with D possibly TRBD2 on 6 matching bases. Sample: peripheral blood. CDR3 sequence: CASSSTSRDTQYF. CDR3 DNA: TGTGCCAGCAGTTCGACTAGTCGGGATACGCAGTATTTT.